A selection of T cell receptor beta chains follows, all from one sample in a study of control samples from healthy donors and cancer patients. Sequenced by immunoSEQ multiplex PCR; TCRdb stores in-frame clones only, minus some. The sample consists of fewer than 500,000 clones, 90% of them appearing once. The specimen sequenced was PBMCs. Receptors originate from a man aged 35-49 years with head and neck cancer. Each CDR3 is given with its conserved first and last residue. Fields, in order: clone size, D gene, V gene, J gene, CDR3 protein, CDR3 DNA. The D gene is left open where the match is weak. The size entry is marked missing in some rows and otherwise reads once, few, many or a size class.

>-|-|TRBV9|TRBJ2-7
CASSVDGLYEQYF
TGTGCCAGCAGCGTAGATGGGCTCTACGAGCAGTACTTC
>-|-|TRBV9|TRBJ1-4
CASSPGRTINEKLFF
TGTGCCAGCAGCCCTGGACGGACTATTAATGAAAAACTGTTTTTT
>-|TRBD1|TRBV24-1|TRBJ2-7
CATSGGRQGAYEQYF
TGTGCCACCAGTGGGGGTCGGCAGGGGGCCTACGAGCAGTACTTC
>-|-|TRBV3-1/TRBV3-2|TRBJ2-7
CASSPSWTATYEQYF
TGTGCCAGCAGCCCAAGTTGGACGGCTACCTACGAGCAGTACTTC
>-|TRBD1|TRBV27|TRBJ1-1
CASSGDRLGGTEAFF
TGTGCCAGCAGCGGGGACAGGTTGGGGGGCACTGAAGCTTTCTTT
>-|-|TRBV6-1|TRBJ2-7
CASSEVLNHGGYEQYF
TGTGCCAGCAGTGAAGTGCTAAACCACGGGGGCTACGAGCAGTACTTC
>-|-|TRBV19|TRBJ1-5
CASSMVIEGNQPQHF
TGTGCCAGTAGTATGGTCATCGAGGGCAATCAGCCCCAGCATTTT
>-|-|TRBV9|TRBJ2-1
CASSSARANEQFF
TGTGCCAGCAGCTCGGCCAGGGCCAATGAGCAGTTCTTC
>-|TRBD1|TRBV10-3|TRBJ1-1
CAISGGQGVITEAFF
TGTGCCATCAGTGGAGGACAGGGGGTTATCACTGAAGCTTTCTTT
>-|-|TRBV2|TRBJ1-2
CASSEQGNGYTF
TGTGCCAGCAGTGAGCAGGGGAATGGCTACACCTTC
>once|TRBD1|TRBV3-1/TRBV3-2|TRBJ1-3
CASSQAPTGGRNTIYF
TGTGCCAGCAGCCAAGCCCCTACAGGGGGAAGAAACACCATATATTTT
>-|-|TRBV6-1|TRBJ2-7
CASSEAGPVSIYEQYF
TGTGCCAGCAGTGAAGCGGGTCCAGTATCCATCTACGAGCAGTACTTC
>-|-|TRBV12-3/TRBV12-4|TRBJ2-7
CASTSSSYEQYF
TGTGCCAGCACCTCAAGCTCCTACGAGCAGTACTTC
>-|-|TRBV7-9|TRBJ1-1
CASDRTVSTEAFF
TGTGCCAGCGATCGGACAGTTAGCACTGAAGCTTTCTTT
>-|-|TRBV5-6|TRBJ1-3
CASSLDQISGNTIYF
TGTGCCAGCAGCTTGGACCAGATCTCTGGAAACACCATATATTTT
>-|-|TRBV10-1|TRBJ2-5
CASSEHGGETQYF
TGCGCCAGCAGTGAGCACGGGGGCGAGACCCAGTACTTC
>once|-|TRBV7-3|TRBJ2-3
CASSLGLSGDTQYF
TGTGCCAGCAGCTTAGGACTATCAGGAGATACGCAGTATTTT
>-|-|TRBV27|TRBJ1-2
CASSFPSGQNLTF
TGTGCCAGCAGTTTCCCATCAGGTCAGAATCTCACCTTC
>-|-|TRBV5-4|TRBJ1-3
CASNTGGPAPDTIYF
TGTGCCAGCAACACAGGAGGGCCTGCCCCGGACACCATATATTTT
>-|-|TRBV19|TRBJ1-6
CASSYRSGADSPLHF
TGTGCCAGTAGTTATCGCTCGGGGGCCGATTCACCCCTCCACTTT
>-|-|TRBV30|TRBJ1-5
CAWNRMSQPQHF
TGTGCCTGGAACCGCATGAGTCAGCCCCAGCATTTT
>-|TRBD2|TRBV19|TRBJ2-1
CASSIVPSGRAKYEQFF
TGTGCCAGTAGTATAGTCCCTAGCGGGAGGGCCAAATATGAGCAGTTCTTC
>-|TRBD1|TRBV19|TRBJ2-2
CASRNDRQGTTGELFF
TGTGCCAGTAGAAATGATAGACAGGGGACCACCGGGGAGCTGTTTTTT
>-|TRBD1|TRBV10-3|TRBJ2-7
CAISWDRAGEQYF
TGTGCCATCAGTTGGGACAGGGCAGGTGAGCAGTACTTC
>once|TRBD2|TRBV3-1/TRBV3-2|TRBJ2-3
CASSQDITGGDTQYF
TGTGCCAGCAGCCAAGATATTACGGGGGGGGATACGCAGTATTTT
>-|TRBD1|TRBV4-1|TRBJ1-6
CASSQGTENSPLHF
TGCGCCAGCAGCCAGGGGACAGAGAATTCACCCCTCCACTTT
>-|-|TRBV27|TRBJ1-4
CASSPPGRSLGEKLFF
TGTGCCAGCAGTCCCCCCGGCCGGTCCCTGGGGGAAAAACTGTTTTTT
>-|TRBD1|TRBV5-4|TRBJ2-7
CASSPDRQGRYEQYF
TGTGCCAGCAGCCCAGACCGACAGGGGAGGTACGAGCAGTACTTC
>-|-|TRBV5-1|TRBJ2-7
CASSLRGLSYEQYF
TGCGCCAGCAGCTTGAGAGGACTTTCCTACGAGCAGTACTTC